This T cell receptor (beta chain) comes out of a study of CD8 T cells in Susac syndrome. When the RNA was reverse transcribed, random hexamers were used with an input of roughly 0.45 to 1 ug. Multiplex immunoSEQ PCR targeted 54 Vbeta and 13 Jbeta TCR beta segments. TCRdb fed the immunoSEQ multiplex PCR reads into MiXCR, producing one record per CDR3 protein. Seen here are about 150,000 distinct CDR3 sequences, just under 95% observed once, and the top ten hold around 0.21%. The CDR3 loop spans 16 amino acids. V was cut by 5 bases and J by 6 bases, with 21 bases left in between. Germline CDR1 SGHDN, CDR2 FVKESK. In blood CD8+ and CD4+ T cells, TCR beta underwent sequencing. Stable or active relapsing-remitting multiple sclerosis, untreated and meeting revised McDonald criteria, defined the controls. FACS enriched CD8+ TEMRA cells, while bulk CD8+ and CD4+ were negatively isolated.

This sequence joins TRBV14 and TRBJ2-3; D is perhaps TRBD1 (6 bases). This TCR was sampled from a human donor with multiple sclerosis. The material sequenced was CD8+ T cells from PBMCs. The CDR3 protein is CASSTGTVWGRDTQYF. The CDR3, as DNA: TGTGCCAGCAGCACAGGGACCGTATGGGGTCGTGATACGCAGTATTTT.